Each of the 22 T cell receptor beta chains below was sequenced from the same sample in a study of Ad26.COV2.S vaccination and SARS-CoV-2 variants. The treatment denotes: roughly 18 received Ad26.COV2.S at low or high dose, single or two shots; about 5 received placebo; per-sample allocation not given. Day 63 following the first vaccine or placebo injection was when the samples were taken. The data were produced by immunoSEQ multiplex PCR, yet TCRdb's version contains in-frame clones alone and is incomplete. The repertoire holds 350,000 to 500,000 clones, with 90% as singletons. The specimen was peripheral blood, collected in a trial of Ad26.COV2.S vaccine versus placebo. All receptors come from a person between 18 and 65 years old who received the Ad26.COV2.S COVID-19 vaccine or a placebo.

The rearrangement joins TRBV18 to TRBJ1-2; D is possibly TRBD1 (5 bases). Trimming removed 3 bases from V and 2 bases from J, with 10 bases in between. This CDR3 has 14 amino acids. The V gene's germline CDR1 is KGHSH and CDR2 LQKENI. CDR3 DNA sequence: TGTGCCAGCTCACCTGCGGGGCAGAACTATGGCTACACCTTC. This encodes CASSPAGQNYGYTF.

This chain uses TRBV9 with TRBJ2-2; the match to TRBD2 covers 11 bases. Per germline, CDR1 SGDLS and CDR2 YYNGEE. Trimming took 2 bases from V and 4 from J; bases not matched to a gene: 13. This CDR3 has 19 amino acids. CDR3 sequence reads: CASSVLAGGASGGTGELFF. CDR3 coding DNA: TGTGCCAGCAGCGTCCTAGCGGGAGGAGCTTCGGGGGGCACCGGGGAGCTGTTTTTT.

This chain connects TRBV19 to TRBJ2-7; 9 nucleotides line up with TRBD2. This CDR3 spans 14 amino acids. The junction had 1 base not matched to a gene; V was cut back by 4 bases and J by 0 bases. CDR1 and CDR2 (germline): LNHDA, SQIVND (reference sequence). This chain's CDR3 is CASSTSGNSYEQYF. For the CDR3, the DNA is TGTGCCAGTAGTACTAGCGGGAACTCCTACGAGCAGTACTTC.

V usage is TRBV7-9 and J usage is TRBJ2-7; tentative D call: TRBD1 (6 bases). Trimming took off 1 base at V and 3 bases at J, with 10 bases between the two ends. The germline CDR1 and CDR2 sequences are SEHNR and FQNEAQ (reference sequence). There are 14 residues in the CDR3. Here the CDR3 reads CASSLDGGSYEQYF. CDR3 bases: TGTGCCAGCAGCTTAGATGGGGGCAGCTACGAGCAGTACTTC.

This clone was recorded once. The chain links TRBV29-1 to TRBJ2-1; D is tentatively TRBD1 or TRBD2 (5 bases each). V dropped 4 bases and J dropped 6 bases, with 13 bases sitting between them. Germline V gene sequence: CDR1 SQVTM, CDR2 ANQGSEA. The CDR3 is made up of 13 amino acids. The CDR3 sequence: CSVGEGRVNEQFF. The CDR3 region has the DNA TGCAGCGTTGGAGAGGGACGGGTCAATGAGCAGTTCTTC.

The chain uses TRBV4-1 and TRBJ2-1; 12 bases are shared with TRBD2. There are 16 residues in the CDR3. V trimming: 0 bases; J trimming: 6 bases; junction bases outside the gene matches: 3. Per germline, CDR1 MGHRA and CDR2 YSYEKL. The CDR3 protein is CASSQDTSGRFNEQFF. CDR3 bases: TGCGCCAGCAGCCAAGATACTAGCGGGAGGTTCAATGAGCAGTTCTTC.

This chain links TRBV10-3 with TRBJ2-1; TRBD2 agrees at 7 bases. Germline V gene sequence: CDR1 ENHRY, CDR2 SYGVKD. The CDR3 is made up of 15 amino acids. V was clipped by 3 bases and J by 3 bases; unmatched bases: 5. CDR3 in DNA: TGTGCCATCAGTGACAGCCAGCGGGGCTACAATGAGCAGTTCTTC. It codes for CAISDSQRGYNEQFF.

Only a few counts were recorded for this clone. V and J are TRBV5-7 and TRBJ2-5, with D possibly matching TRBD1 (5 bases). TRBV5-7 is noted as an ORF with a role that remains uncertain. V lost 6 bases and J 2 bases, leaving 17 bases between the germline ends. The CDR3 extends over 15 amino acids. In DNA, the CDR3 is TGTGCCAGCATCGCAGGGAAAGGTCTACAAGAGACCCAGTACTTC. The encoded protein is CASIAGKGLQETQYF.

This sequence joins TRBV11-2 and TRBJ2-7, with a tentative D call TRBD2 (6 bases). The V gene's germline CDR1 is SGHAT and CDR2 FQNNGV. Between the trimmed V and J ends, which lost 3 bases and 5 bases, there was a span of 14 bases. The CDR3 is 14 amino acids. Here the CDR3 reads CASSLGGTSNEQYF. CDR3 in DNA: TGTGCCAGCAGCTTGGGCGGGACGTCTAACGAGCAGTACTTC.

This clone was observed a few times. This chain links TRBV3-1 (or the pseudogene TRBV3-2) with TRBJ1-2, with D unresolved. CDR3 length: 14 residues. Looked up from germline, CDR1 is LGHDT and CDR2 is YNNKEL (reference sequence). V was shortened by 1 base and J by 1 base, with 7 bases between the two germline ends. The CDR3 loop is CASSQVAGNYGYTF. CDR3 bases: TGTGCCAGCAGCCAAGTGGCGGGTAACTATGGCTACACCTTC.

This chain joins TRBV4-1 and TRBJ1-4; D is undetermined. CDR1 and CDR2 (germline): MGHRA, YSYEKL. Between the trimmed V and J ends, which lost 5 bases and 1 base, there was a span of 17 bases. This CDR3 has 17 residues. CDR3 residues: CASSYPAGSLTNEKLFF. The CDR3 bases are TGCGCCAGCAGCTACCCCGCCGGGTCGTTAACTAATGAAAAACTGTTTTTT.

V gene TRBV4-1 combines with J gene TRBJ2-5, with D possibly matching TRBD2 (6 bases). CDR1 is MGHRA and CDR2 is YSYEKL in the germline V gene. The V end lost 5 bases, the J end lost 1 base, and 14 bases lay between the germline ends. This CDR3 spans 15 amino acids. The CDR3 protein is CASSGRDGLQETQYF. The CDR3 coding sequence is TGCGCCAGCAGCGGGCGGGACGGACTCCAAGAGACCCAGTACTTC.

The chain recombines TRBV6-2 or TRBV6-3 with TRBJ2-7; 7 bases map to TRBD2. J was trimmed by 0 bases and V by 2 bases; bases with no gene match: 1. CDR3 length: 14 amino acids. The germline V gene encodes CDR1 MNHEY and CDR2 SVGEGT. CDR3 coding DNA: TGTGCCAGCAGTTACGGCGGGGGCTCCTACGAGCAGTACTTC. This encodes CASSYGGGSYEQYF.

V gene TRBV5-1 combines with J gene TRBJ2-2; tentative D call: TRBD1 (6 bases). This CDR3 has 16 residues. The V gene lost 0 bases and the J gene lost 5 bases, with 14 bases spanning the gap. CDR1 and CDR2 (germline): SGHRS, YFSETQ. CDR3 in DNA: TGCGCCAGCAGCTTGGTTGGGGGCGAGCTAACCGGGGAGCTGTTTTTT. As protein: CASSLVGGELTGELFF. The complete variable domain, with remaining parts taken from reference TRBV5-1 and TRBJ2-2, reads KAGVTQTPRYLIKTRGQQVTLSCSPISGHRSVSWYQQTPGQGLQFLFEYFSETQRNKGNFPGRFSGRQFSNSRSEMNVSTLELGDSALYLCASSLVGGELTGELFFGEGSRLTVL.

This sequence joins TRBV2 and TRBJ2-3, with D uncertain. V lost 2 bases, J lost 4 bases, and 13 bases lay in between. CDR1 is SNHLY and CDR2 is FYNNEI in the germline V gene. The CDR3 covers 15 residues. For the CDR3, the DNA is TGTGCCAGCAGTGAATCCGGACCCTCCCCAGATACGCAGTATTTT. This codes for CASSESGPSPDTQYF.

V is TRBV5-6 and J is TRBJ2-1; TRBD2 is a possible D gene (6 bases). Germline-derived CDR1 and CDR2 are SGHDT and YYEEEE. This CDR3 region has 14 residues. The V end was cut by 0 bases, the J end by 6 bases, with 10 bases between. CDR3 loop: CASSLGAGPNEQFF. The CDR3 nucleotides read TGTGCCAGCAGCTTGGGGGCGGGACCCAATGAGCAGTTCTTC.

The J gene is TRBJ2-7, the V gene TRBV18, with 14 bases identical to TRBD2. Germline V gene sequence: CDR1 KGHSH, CDR2 LQKENI. Trimming cost V 4 bases and J 3 bases; bases outside gene matches: 5. This CDR3 region has 16 residues. CDR3 sequence (DNA): TGTGCCAGCTCACTGACCGGGACTAGCGGGAGCTACGAGCAGTACTTC. Its protein product is CASSLTGTSGSYEQYF.

The rearrangement joins TRBV6-5 to TRBJ1-5, with a weak D call TRBD1 (5 bases). Looked up from germline, CDR1 is MNHEY and CDR2 is SVGAGI. Trimming left V 6 bases short and J 3 bases short, with 9 bases between. The CDR3 totals 13 residues. DNA for the CDR3: TGTGCCAGCAGATCCAGGGACAATCAGCCCCAGCATTTT. Residues: CASRSRDNQPQHF.

The chain couples TRBV24-1 to TRBJ2-2; D is perhaps TRBD2 (5 bases). The CDR3 has 12 amino acids. Germline V gene sequence: CDR1 KGHDR, CDR2 SFDVKD. The V and J ends lost 9 bases and 5 bases respectively, with 9 bases between them. The CDR3 here is CATGSGTGELFF. The CDR3, as DNA: TGTGCCACCGGGAGTGGGACCGGGGAGCTGTTTTTT.

The J gene is TRBJ2-7, the V gene TRBV7-9, with TRBD1 matching 8 bases. CDR3 length: 17 amino acids. Trimming at V came to 1 base and at J to 0 bases, leaving 8 bases not matched to a gene. Looked up from germline, CDR1 is SEHNR and CDR2 is FQNEAQ (reference sequence). The CDR3: CASSLVRTGSRSYEQYF. The CDR3 DNA follows: TGTGCCAGCAGCTTAGTTAGGACAGGGAGCCGCTCCTACGAGCAGTACTTC.

The chain uses TRBV6-2 or TRBV6-3 and TRBJ1-4; the match to TRBD1 covers 9 bases. This CDR3 is 15 amino acids long. Looked up from germline, CDR1 is MNHEY and CDR2 is SVGEGT. The J segment lost 8 bases and the V segment lost 5 bases, leaving 9 bases of the junction unmatched. CDR3 sequence (DNA): TGTGCCAGCAGTACCGGGGACAGGGCTATCGAAAAACTGTTTTTT. Translated, it gives CASSTGDRAIEKLFF.

The J gene is TRBJ2-5, the V gene TRBV27; D might be TRBD1 (5 bases). This CDR3 is built from 15 residues. Germline V gene data show CDR1 as MNHEY and CDR2 as SMNVEV (reference sequence). Trimming took 5 bases from V and 9 from J, leaving 22 bases between them. The CDR3 here is CASSNKRRQGGAQYF. DNA of the CDR3: TGTGCCAGCAGTAACAAAAGGCGTCAGGGCGGAGCCCAGTACTTC.